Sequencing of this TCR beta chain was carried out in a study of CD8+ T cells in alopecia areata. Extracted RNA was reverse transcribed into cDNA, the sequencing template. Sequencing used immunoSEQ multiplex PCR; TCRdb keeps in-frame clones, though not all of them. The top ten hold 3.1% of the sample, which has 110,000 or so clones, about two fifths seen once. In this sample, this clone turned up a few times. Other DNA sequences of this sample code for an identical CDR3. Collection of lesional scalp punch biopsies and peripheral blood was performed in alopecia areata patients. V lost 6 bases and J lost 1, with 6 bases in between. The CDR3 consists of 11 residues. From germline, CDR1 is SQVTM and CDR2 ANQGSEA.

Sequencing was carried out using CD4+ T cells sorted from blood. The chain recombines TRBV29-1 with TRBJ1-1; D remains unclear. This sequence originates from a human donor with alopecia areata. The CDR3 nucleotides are TGCAGCGTGCACGGGAACACTGAAGCTTTCTTT. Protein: CSVHGNTEAFF. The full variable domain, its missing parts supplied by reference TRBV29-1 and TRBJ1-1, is SAVISQKPSRDICQRGTSLTIQCQVDSQVTMMFWYRQQPGQSLTLIATANQGSEATYESGFVIDKFPISRPNLTFSTLTVSNMSPEDSSIYLCSVHGNTEAFFGQGTRLTVV.